This TCR beta chain was documented in a study of PD-1 blockade in classical Hodgkin lymphoma. A word on this clone: As yet, its antigen is unknown.

Notes on the study in general: A reduction in baseline TCR diversity was reportedly seen in newly diagnosed patients relative to healthy donors. The repertoire differences lack a defined cause, possibly disease activity or prior therapy.

Trimming left V 5 bases short and J 4 bases short, with 15 bases between. The CDR3 has 14 residues. Germline CDR1 SQVTM, CDR2 ANQGSEA. Using immunoSEQ multiplex PCR, the repertoire was profiled, and TCRdb retains in-frame clones only, with some absent. The sample shows fewer than 30,000 clones, 89% of them seen only once. The time point was: newly diagnosed, previously untreated cHL patient sample. From thawed PBMCs, CD4+ T cells were purified using magnetic negative selection. PBMCs representing newly diagnosed, untreated classical Hodgkin lymphoma functioned as the comparison. The receptor comes from a human donor with classical Hodgkin lymphoma. This chain joins TRBV29-1 and TRBJ2-1, with D perhaps TRBD1 (5 bases). Sequenced sample: CD4+ T cells from blood. CDR3 nucleotides: TGCAGCGTTCAGGGCGCGTCAGCTTACAATGAGCAGTTCTTC. It encodes CSVQGASAYNEQFF.